The TCR beta chain described here comes from a study of vaccination and CD4 T cells after COVID-19. Background on the study: Median time from COVID diagnosis to post-COVID sampling was about 14 weeks (35 to 161). For post-vaccine samples, collection took place a median about 72 days after dose two, ranging from 14 to 241.

The treatment is: roughly 10-day PBMC culture with coronavirus spike peptide pools or control peptides (ViraFEST assay). Every well contained more than 1.5 million PBMCs, which were grown with roughly 9.1 IU/ml IL-2 and 10 ug/ml peptide pools. Sequence data for DNA of cultured CD4+ T cells were generated by the Oncomine TCR Beta short-read assay. TCRdb re-derived calls from the PCR reads in MiXCR, one entry per CDR3 protein. The data show around 12,000 distinct CDR3 sequences, around 60% seen once. Germline loops: CDR1 SNHLY, CDR2 FYNNEI. The CDR3 loop spans 15 amino acids. Trimming shortened V by 6 bases and J by 6 bases, and 21 bases separated the two germline ends. As for this clonotype: Its antigen is currently unknown.

The receptor's source is a human donor who had recovered from COVID-19. The specimen sequenced was CD4+ T cells from blood, cultured in vitro. This chain uses TRBV2 with TRBJ2-7; D is possibly TRBD1 (6 bases). The CDR3 coding sequence is TGTGCCAGCAGCCGGTTACAGGGCGCTACCTCCGAGCAGTACTTC. Translation gives CASSRLQGATSEQYF.